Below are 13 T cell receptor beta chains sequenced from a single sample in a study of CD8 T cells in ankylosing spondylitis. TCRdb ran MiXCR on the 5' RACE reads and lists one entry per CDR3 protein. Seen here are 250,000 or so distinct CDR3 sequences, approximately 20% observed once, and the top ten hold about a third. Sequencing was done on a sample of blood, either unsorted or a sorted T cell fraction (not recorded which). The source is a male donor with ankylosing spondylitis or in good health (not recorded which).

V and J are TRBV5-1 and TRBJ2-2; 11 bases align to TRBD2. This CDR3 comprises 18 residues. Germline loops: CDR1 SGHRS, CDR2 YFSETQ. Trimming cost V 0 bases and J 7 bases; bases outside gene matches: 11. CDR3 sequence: CASSLEATSGTVNGELFF. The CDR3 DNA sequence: TGCGCCAGCAGCTTGGAGGCGACTAGCGGGACAGTGAACGGGGAGCTGTTTTTT.

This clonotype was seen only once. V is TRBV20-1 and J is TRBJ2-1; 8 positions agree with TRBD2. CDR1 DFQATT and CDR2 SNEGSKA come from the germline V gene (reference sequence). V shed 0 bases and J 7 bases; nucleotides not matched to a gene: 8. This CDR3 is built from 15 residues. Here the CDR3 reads CSAREGTSLGNEQFF. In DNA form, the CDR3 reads TGCAGTGCTAGAGAGGGGACTAGTTTGGGTAATGAGCAGTTCTTC.

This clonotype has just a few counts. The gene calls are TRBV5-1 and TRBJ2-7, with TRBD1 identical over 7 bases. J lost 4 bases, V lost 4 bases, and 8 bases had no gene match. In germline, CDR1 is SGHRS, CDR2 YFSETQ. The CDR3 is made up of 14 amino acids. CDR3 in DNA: TGCGCCAGCAGCCCCCGGACAGGCGTTTACGAGCAGTACTTC. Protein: CASSPRTGVYEQYF.

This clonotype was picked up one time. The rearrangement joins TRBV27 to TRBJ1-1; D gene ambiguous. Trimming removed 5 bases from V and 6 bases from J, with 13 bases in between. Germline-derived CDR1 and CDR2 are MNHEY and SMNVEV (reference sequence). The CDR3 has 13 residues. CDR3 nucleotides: TGTGCCAGCAGTCCCTCAGGCGCCGCTGAAGCTTTCTTT. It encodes CASSPSGAAEAFF.

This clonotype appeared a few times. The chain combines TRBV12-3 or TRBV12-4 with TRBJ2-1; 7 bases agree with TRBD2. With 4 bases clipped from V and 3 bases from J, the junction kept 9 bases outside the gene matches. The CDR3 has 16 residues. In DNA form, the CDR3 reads TGTGCCAGCAGTTACCTCTGGCTAGCGGACTACAATGAGCAGTTCTTC. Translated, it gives CASSYLWLADYNEQFF.

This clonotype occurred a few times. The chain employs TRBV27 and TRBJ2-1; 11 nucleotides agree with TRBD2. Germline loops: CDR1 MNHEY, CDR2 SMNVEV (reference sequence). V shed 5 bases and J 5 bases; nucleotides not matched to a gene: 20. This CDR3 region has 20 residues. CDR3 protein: CASSPSAGLLAGGGDNEQFF. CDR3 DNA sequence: TGTGCCAGCAGTCCCTCCGCGGGACTATTAGCGGGAGGGGGGGACAATGAGCAGTTCTTC.

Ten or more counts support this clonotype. The CDR3 loop reads CASSQEHSTDTQYF. As DNA, the CDR3 is TGTGCCAGCAGCCAAGAGCACAGCACAGATACGCAGTATTTT. The chain is built from TRBV4-2 and TRBJ2-3, with D hard to call. The CDR3 has 14 amino acids. The germline V and J ends were trimmed by 0 bases and 0 bases, with 4 bases remaining between them. Germline CDR1 and CDR2: LGHNA and YNFKEQ.

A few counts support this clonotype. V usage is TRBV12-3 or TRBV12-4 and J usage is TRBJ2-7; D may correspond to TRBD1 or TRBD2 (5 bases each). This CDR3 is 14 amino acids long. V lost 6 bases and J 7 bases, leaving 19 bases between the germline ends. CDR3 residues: CASSPSGPPGEQYF. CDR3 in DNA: TGTGCCAGCAGCCCATCGGGACCCCCGGGTGAGCAGTACTTC.

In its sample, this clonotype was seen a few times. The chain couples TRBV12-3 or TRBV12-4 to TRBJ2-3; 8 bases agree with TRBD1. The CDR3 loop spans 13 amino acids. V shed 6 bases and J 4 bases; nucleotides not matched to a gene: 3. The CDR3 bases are TGTGCCAGCAGACCGGACAGGGCAGATACGCAGTATTTT. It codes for CASRPDRADTQYF.

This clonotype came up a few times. CDR3 nucleotides: TGTGCCAGCAGGATGACAGGGGCCTACGAGCAGTACTTC. The encoded protein is CASRMTGAYEQYF. The chain joins TRBV27 to TRBJ2-7, with 8 bases aligning to TRBD1. CDR1 and CDR2 (germline): MNHEY, SMNVEV (reference sequence). The CDR3 is 13 amino acids. Trimming took 6 bases from V and 2 from J; bases not matched to a gene: 3.

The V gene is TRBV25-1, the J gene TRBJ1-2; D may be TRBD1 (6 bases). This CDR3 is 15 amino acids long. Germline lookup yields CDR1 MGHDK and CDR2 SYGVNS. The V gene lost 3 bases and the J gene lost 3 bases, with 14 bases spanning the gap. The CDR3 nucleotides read TGTGCCAGCAGTGATCCAGGGGTCCCATACTATGGCTACACCTTC. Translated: CASSDPGVPYYGYTF.

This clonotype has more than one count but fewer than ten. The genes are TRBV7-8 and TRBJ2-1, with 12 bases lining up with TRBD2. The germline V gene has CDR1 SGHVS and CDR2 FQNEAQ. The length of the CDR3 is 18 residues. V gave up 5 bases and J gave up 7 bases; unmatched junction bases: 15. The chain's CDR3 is CASSPRKPGLAGKNEQFF. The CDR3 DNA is TGTGCCAGCAGCCCCCGCAAACCGGGACTAGCGGGTAAGAATGAGCAGTTCTTC.

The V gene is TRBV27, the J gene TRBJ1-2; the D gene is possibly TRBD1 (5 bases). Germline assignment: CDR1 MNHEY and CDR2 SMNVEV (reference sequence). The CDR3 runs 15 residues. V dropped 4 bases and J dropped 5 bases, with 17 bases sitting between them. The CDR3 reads CASSSHTGTPYGYTF. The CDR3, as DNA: TGTGCCAGCAGTTCCCATACCGGGACGCCGTATGGCTACACCTTC.